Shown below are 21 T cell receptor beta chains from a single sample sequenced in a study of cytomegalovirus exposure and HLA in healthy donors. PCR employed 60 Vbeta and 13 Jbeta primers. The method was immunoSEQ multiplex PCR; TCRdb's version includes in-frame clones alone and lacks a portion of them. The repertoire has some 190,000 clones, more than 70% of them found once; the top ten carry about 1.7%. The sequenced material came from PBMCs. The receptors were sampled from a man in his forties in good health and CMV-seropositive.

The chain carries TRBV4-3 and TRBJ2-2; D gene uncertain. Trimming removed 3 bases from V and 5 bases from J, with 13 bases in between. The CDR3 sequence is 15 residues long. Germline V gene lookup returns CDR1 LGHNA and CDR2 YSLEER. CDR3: CASSQAQPGTGELFF. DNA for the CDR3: TGCGCCAGCAGCCAGGCTCAGCCCGGGACCGGGGAGCTGTTTTTT.

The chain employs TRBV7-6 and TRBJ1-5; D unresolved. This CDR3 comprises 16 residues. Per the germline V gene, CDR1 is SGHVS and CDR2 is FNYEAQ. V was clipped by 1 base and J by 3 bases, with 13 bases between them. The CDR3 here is CASSLGSDNSNQPQHF. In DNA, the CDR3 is TGTGCCAGCAGCTTAGGATCAGACAACTCCAATCAGCCCCAGCATTTT.

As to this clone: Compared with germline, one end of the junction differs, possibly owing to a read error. CDR3 sequence: CASSFSGTGNYEQYF. The CDR3, as DNA: TGTGCCAGCAGTTTTTCCGGGACAGGGAACTACGAGCAATACTTC. The chain recombines TRBV27 with TRBJ2-7; the match to TRBD1 covers 9 bases. The CDR3 consists of 15 residues. From germline, CDR1 is MNHEY and CDR2 SMNVEV (reference sequence).

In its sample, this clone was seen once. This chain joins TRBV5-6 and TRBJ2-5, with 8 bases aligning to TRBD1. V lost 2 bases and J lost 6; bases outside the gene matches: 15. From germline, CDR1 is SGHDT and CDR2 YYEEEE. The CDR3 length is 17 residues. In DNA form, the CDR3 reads TGTGCCAGCAGCTTTATTCTGGACAGGGAGGTGATAAAGACCCAGTACTTC. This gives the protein CASSFILDREVIKTQYF.

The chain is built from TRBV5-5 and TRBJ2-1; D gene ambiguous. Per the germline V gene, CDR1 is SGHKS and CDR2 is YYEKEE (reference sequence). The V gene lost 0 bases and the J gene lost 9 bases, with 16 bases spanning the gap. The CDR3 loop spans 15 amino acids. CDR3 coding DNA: TGTGCCAGCAGCTTGGGCCACGTCGGAGTGTTTGAGCAGTTCTTC. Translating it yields CASSLGHVGVFEQFF.

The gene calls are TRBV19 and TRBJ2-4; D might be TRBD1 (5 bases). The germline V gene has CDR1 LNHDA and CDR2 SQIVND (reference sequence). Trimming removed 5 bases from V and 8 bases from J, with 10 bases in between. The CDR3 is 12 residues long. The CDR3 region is CASSPDSDIQYF. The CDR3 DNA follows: TGTGCCAGTAGTCCCGACAGTGACATTCAGTACTTC. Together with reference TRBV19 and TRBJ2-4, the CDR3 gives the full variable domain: DGGITQSPKYLFRKEGQNVTLSCEQNLNHDAMYWYRQDPGQGLRLIYYSQIVNDFQKGDIAEGYSVSREKKESFPLTVTSAQKNPTAFYLCASSPDSDIQYFGAGTRLSVL.

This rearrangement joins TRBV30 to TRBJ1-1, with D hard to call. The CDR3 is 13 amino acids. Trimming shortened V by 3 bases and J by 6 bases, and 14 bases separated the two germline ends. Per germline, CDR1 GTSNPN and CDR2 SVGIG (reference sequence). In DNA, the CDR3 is TGTGCCTGGAGCCCCCTACAGTTACCTGAAGCTTTCTTT. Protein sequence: CAWSPLQLPEAFF. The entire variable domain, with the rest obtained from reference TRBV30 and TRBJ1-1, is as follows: SQTIHQWPATLVQPVGSPLSLECTVEGTSNPNLYWYRQAAGRGLQLLFYSVGIGQISSEVPQNLSASRPQDRQFILSSKKLLLSDSGFYLCAWSPLQLPEAFFGQGTRLTVV.

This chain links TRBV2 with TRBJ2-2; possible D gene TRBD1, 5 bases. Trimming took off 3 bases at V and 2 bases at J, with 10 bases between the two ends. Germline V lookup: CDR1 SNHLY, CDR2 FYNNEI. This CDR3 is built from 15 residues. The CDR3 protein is CASSDLGPNTGELFF. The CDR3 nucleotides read TGTGCCAGCAGTGATCTGGGGCCCAACACCGGGGAGCTGTTTTTT.

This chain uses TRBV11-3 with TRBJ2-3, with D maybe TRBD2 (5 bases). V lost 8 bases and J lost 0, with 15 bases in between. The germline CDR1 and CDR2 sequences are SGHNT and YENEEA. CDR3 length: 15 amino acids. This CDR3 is CASQKGGRSTDTQYF. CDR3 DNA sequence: TGTGCCAGCCAAAAGGGCGGGCGGAGCACAGATACGCAGTATTTT.

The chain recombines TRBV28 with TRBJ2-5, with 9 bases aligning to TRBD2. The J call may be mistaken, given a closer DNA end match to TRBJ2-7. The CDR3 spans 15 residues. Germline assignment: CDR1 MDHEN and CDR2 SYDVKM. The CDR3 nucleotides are TGTGCCAGTGGACTAGCGCTTGCCATCTCCTACGAGCAGTACTTC. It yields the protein CASGLALAISYEQYF.

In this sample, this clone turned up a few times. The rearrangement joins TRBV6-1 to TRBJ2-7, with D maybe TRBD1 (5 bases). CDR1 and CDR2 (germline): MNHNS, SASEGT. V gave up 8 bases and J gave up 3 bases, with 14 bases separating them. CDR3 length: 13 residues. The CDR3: CASEHRSFYEQYF. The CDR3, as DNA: TGTGCCAGCGAACACAGGTCATTCTACGAGCAGTACTTC.

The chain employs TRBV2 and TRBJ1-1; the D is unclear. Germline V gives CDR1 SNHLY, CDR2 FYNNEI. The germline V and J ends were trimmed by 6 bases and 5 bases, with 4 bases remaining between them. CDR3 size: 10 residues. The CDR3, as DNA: TGTGCCAGCAGAGCGACTGAAGCTTTCTTT. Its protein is CASRATEAFF.

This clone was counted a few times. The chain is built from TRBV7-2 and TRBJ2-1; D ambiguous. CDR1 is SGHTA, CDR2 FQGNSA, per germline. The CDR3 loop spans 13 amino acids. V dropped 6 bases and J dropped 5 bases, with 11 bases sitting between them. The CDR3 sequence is CASSYTENNEQFF. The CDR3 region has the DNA TGTGCCAGCAGTTATACGGAGAACAATGAGCAGTTCTTC.

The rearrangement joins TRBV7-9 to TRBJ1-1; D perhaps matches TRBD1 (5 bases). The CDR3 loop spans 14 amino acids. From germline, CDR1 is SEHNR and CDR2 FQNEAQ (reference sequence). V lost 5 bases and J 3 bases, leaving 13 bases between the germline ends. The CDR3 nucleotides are TGTGCCAGCAGCAAGCCAGGGAGGGACACTGAAGCTTTCTTT. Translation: CASSKPGRDTEAFF.

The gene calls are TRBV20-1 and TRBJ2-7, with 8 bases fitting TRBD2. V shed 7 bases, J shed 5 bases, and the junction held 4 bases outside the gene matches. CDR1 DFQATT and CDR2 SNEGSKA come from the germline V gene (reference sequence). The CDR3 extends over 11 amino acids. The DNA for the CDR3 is TGCAGTGGGGGACTAGTTGACGAGCAGTACTTC. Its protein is CSGGLVDEQYF.

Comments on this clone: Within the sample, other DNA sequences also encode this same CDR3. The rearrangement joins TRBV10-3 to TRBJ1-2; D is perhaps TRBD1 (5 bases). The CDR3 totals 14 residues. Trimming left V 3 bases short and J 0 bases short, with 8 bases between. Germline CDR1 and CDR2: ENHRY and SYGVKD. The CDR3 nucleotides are TGTGCCATCAGTGACAGGGCAGCTAACTATGGCTACACCTTC. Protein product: CAISDRAANYGYTF.

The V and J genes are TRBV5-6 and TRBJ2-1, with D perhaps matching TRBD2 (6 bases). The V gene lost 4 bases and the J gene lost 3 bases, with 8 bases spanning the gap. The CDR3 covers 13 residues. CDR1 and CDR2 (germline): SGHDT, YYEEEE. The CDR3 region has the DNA TGTGCCAGCAGCCGGGACTTCTACAATGAGCAGTTCTTC. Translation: CASSRDFYNEQFF.

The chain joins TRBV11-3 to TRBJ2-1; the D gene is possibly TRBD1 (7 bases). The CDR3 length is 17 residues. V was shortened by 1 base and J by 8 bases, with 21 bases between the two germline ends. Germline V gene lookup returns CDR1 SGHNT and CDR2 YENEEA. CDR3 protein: CASSLGFGQGGKDEQFF. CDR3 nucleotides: TGTGCCAGCAGCTTAGGGTTCGGGCAGGGGGGTAAGGATGAGCAGTTCTTC.

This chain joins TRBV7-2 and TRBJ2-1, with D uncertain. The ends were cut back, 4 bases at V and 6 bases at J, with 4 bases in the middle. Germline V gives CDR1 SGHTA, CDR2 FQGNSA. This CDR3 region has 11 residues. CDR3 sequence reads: CASSSLNEQFF. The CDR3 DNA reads TGTGCCAGCAGCTCACTCAATGAGCAGTTCTTC. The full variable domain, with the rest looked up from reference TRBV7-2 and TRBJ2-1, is GAGVSQSPSNKVTEKGKDVELRCDPISGHTALYWYRQSLGQGLEFLIYFQGNSAPDKSGLPSDRFSAERTGGSVSTLTIQRTQQEDSAVYLCASSSLNEQFFGPGTRLTVL.

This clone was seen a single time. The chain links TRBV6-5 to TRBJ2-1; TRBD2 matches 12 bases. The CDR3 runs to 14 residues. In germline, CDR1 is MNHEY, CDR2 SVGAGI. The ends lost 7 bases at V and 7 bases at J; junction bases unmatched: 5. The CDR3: CASTSSGRVNEQFF. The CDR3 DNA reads TGTGCCAGCACCTCTAGCGGGAGGGTTAATGAGCAGTTCTTC.

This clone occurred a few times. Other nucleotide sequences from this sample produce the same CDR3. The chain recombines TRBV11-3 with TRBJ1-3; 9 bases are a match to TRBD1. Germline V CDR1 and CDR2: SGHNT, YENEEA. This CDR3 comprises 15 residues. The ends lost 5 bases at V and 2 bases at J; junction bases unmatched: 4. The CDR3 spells CASSPGQGPGNTIYF. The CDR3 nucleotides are TGTGCCAGCAGCCCGGGACAGGGTCCTGGAAACACCATATATTTT.